This T cell receptor (beta chain) was documented in a study of shared clonotypes between healthy human individuals. Study context: The study drew on a couple of women and a few men aged 18 to 49 as donors.

The CDR3 sequence is 19 residues long. V was clipped by 5 bases and J by 1 base, with 24 bases between them. Germline V lookup: CDR1 MNHEY, CDR2 SMNVEV (reference sequence). Genomic DNA, for the unsorted samples, came from about 90 million PBMCs. Genomic DNA per cell subset filled all wells of several immunoSEQ plates. Replicate PCRs for unsorted PBMC used around 270 ng DNA (around 30,000 T cell genomes). Here immunoSEQ multiplex PCR was the method, and the copy in TCRdb shows in-frame clones only, minus some. The sample holds roughly 500,000 clones, 79% seen once. This receptor was obtained from a woman in her thirties or forties in good health. Some clones in this sample may be carry-over from other donors' samples. The V call is TRBV27, the J call TRBJ2-1; the D gene could be TRBD1 or TRBD2 (5 bases each). What was sequenced was PBMCs. CDR3 in DNA: TGTGCCAGCAGTCCACGGGGCGCGAACCCCCTTAGATCCTACAATGAGCAGTTCTTC. It yields the protein CASSPRGANPLRSYNEQFF.